The 25 T cell receptor beta chains given below trace back to one sample, sequenced in a study of blood T cells in healthy people across ages. Through a sample-barcoded 5' primer and a J-beta primer mix, a second PCR was run for 7 to 11 cycles. TCRdb analysed the 5' RACE reads with MiXCR anew, one entry per CDR3 protein. Of about 970,000 distinct CDR3 sequences detected, roughly 51% appear once; the ten largest clones hold 20% to 25%. The sample comprised blood. The source is a woman in her sixties in good health.

The rearrangement uses TRBV2 and TRBJ1-1; D is unclear. CDR3 length: 14 residues. From germline, CDR1 is SNHLY and CDR2 FYNNEI. Trimming left V 3 bases short and J 2 bases short, with 10 bases between. The CDR3 DNA sequence: TGTGCCAGCAGTGAGGGAGGGTACAACACTGAAGCTTTCTTT. Residues: CASSEGGYNTEAFF.

This clonotype has just one count. The rearrangement uses TRBV5-1 and TRBJ2-7; 7 bases are a match to TRBD2. CDR3 length: 15 residues. The V gene's germline CDR1 is SGHRS and CDR2 YFSETQ. V gave up 4 bases and J gave up 7 bases; unmatched junction bases: 14. This chain's CDR3 is CASSRGREGYNEQYF. The CDR3 coding sequence is TGCGCCAGCAGCCGCGGAAGGGAGGGTTACAATGAGCAGTACTTC.

The genes are TRBV4-1 and TRBJ1-6; no firm D call. The CDR3 spans 16 residues. The germline CDR1 and CDR2 sequences are MGHRA and YSYEKL. Trimming took 1 base from V and 6 from J, leaving 13 bases between them. The CDR3 sequence is CASSQASHTFNSPLHF. The CDR3 DNA follows: TGCGCCAGCAGCCAAGCGAGTCACACTTTTAATTCACCCCTCCACTTT.

This chain connects TRBV12-5 to TRBJ1-1, with TRBD1 as a possible D gene (5 bases). In germline, CDR1 is LGHNT, CDR2 FRNRAP. CDR3 length equals 14 residues. V was clipped by 9 bases and J by 8 bases, with 22 bases between them. This chain's CDR3 is CASQVGDESIEAFF. The CDR3, as DNA: TGTGCTAGCCAGGTTGGGGACGAGAGCATAGAAGCTTTCTTT. Looking up the rest from reference TRBV12-5 and TRBJ1-1 gives the full variable domain: DARVTQTPRHKVTEMGQEVTMRCQPILGHNTVFWYRQTMMQGLELLAYFRNRAPLDDSGMPKDRFSAEMPDATLATLKIQPSEPRDSAVYFCASQVGDESIEAFFGQGTRLTVV.

The V and J genes are TRBV27 and TRBJ2-6, with no clear D. Germline CDR1 reads MNHEY; CDR2 reads SMNVEV (reference sequence). V was clipped by 6 bases and J by 1 base, with 10 bases between them. The CDR3 is 15 amino acids. CDR3 region: CASRDVASGANVLTF. The CDR3 bases are TGTGCCAGCAGAGATGTAGCTTCTGGGGCCAACGTCCTGACTTTC.

This chain connects TRBV28 to TRBJ2-5; perhaps TRBD1 as D (5 bases). Germline assignment: CDR1 MDHEN and CDR2 SYDVKM. V was trimmed by 5 bases and J by 5 bases, leaving 12 bases between them. The CDR3 is made up of 13 amino acids. The CDR3 coding sequence is TGTGCCAGCAGTGTAAATGGGGCGGAGACCCAGTACTTC. Its protein is CASSVNGAETQYF.

This clonotype was recorded a few times. This chain joins TRBV12-3 or TRBV12-4 and TRBJ2-5, with TRBD1 matching over 7 bases. The junction had 15 bases not matched to a gene; V was cut back by 2 bases and J by 9 bases. The CDR3 totals 16 residues. The CDR3 loop is CASSLRRQGIRVSQYF. The CDR3 DNA follows: TGTGCCAGCAGTTTACGCCGACAGGGTATTAGGGTGTCCCAGTACTTC.

There are a few counts of this clonotype. V and J are TRBV7-9 and TRBJ1-4; D is unresolved. The J call may be in error: the DNA end matches TRBJ2-2 better. Germline V lookup: CDR1 SEHNR, CDR2 FQNEAQ (reference sequence). The CDR3 covers 11 residues. CDR3 in amino acids: CASSNRGELFF. CDR3 coding DNA: TGTGCCAGCAGCAACCGCGGGGAGCTGTTTTTT.

This chain uses TRBV29-1 with TRBJ2-1; TRBD2 matches at 7 bases. V trimming: 2 bases; J trimming: 3 bases; junction bases outside the gene matches: 10. The CDR3 is 16 amino acids. Germline CDR1 SQVTM, CDR2 ANQGSEA. The CDR3 protein is CSVEKRGGLSYNEQFF. The CDR3 nucleotides are TGCAGCGTTGAAAAACGGGGAGGGCTAAGCTACAATGAGCAGTTCTTC.

The CDR3 sequence is CASSPTSRHNEQFF. For the CDR3, the DNA is TGTGCCAGCAGCCCGACTAGCCGACACAATGAGCAGTTCTTC. V gene TRBV13 combines with J gene TRBJ2-1; the match to TRBD2 covers 7 bases. Germline trimming cut 5 bases from V and 5 bases from J; bases unmatched to any gene: 6. Germline V gene lookup returns CDR1 PRHDT and CDR2 FYEKMQ (reference sequence). This CDR3 is 14 amino acids long.

V and J are TRBV6-6 and TRBJ2-4, with a tentative D call TRBD1 (6 bases). This CDR3 contains 16 residues. Germline V CDR1 and CDR2: MNHNY, SVGAGI (reference sequence). The V end lost 2 bases, the J end lost 9 bases, and 20 bases lay between the germline ends. The CDR3 DNA sequence: TGTGCCAGCAGTTACCTCAGGGGACAATCGCAAAGCATTCAGTACTTC. It yields the protein CASSYLRGQSQSIQYF.

The chain carries TRBV7-3 and TRBJ1-1, with D maybe TRBD1 (5 bases). Germline V CDR1 and CDR2: SGHTA, FQGTGA. Trimming cost V 1 base and J 3 bases, with 9 bases left between them. The CDR3 covers 14 residues. CDR3 sequence reads: CASSLKGWDTEAFF. CDR3 DNA sequence: TGTGCCAGCAGCTTAAAGGGGTGGGACACTGAAGCTTTCTTT. Using reference TRBV7-3 and TRBJ1-1 for the parts outside the CDR3, the full variable domain is GAGVSQTPSNKVTEKGKYVELRCDPISGHTALYWYRQSLGQGPEFLIYFQGTGAADDSGLPNDRFFAVRPEGSVSTLKIQRTERGDSAVYLCASSLKGWDTEAFFGQGTRLTVV.

In its sample, this clonotype was seen a few times. The rearrangement links TRBV29-1 to TRBJ2-1, with D hard to call. With 2 bases removed from V and 8 bases from J, the gap between germline ends came to 16 bases. The CDR3 has 14 amino acids. Per the germline V gene, CDR1 is SQVTM and CDR2 is ANQGSEA. The CDR3 nucleotides read TGCAGCGTTGAAATGGTCCGAATCGGGTATGAGCAGTTCTTC. It encodes CSVEMVRIGYEQFF.

The rearrangement uses TRBV30 and TRBJ2-7; 7 bases fit TRBD1. Germline CDR1 is GTSNPN and CDR2 is SVGIG (reference sequence). The CDR3 is 13 residues long. Germline trimming cut 4 bases from V and 0 bases from J; bases unmatched to any gene: 3. The CDR3 DNA reads TGTGCCTGGAACCCAGGGGGCTCCTACGAGCAGTACTTC. Encoded protein: CAWNPGGSYEQYF.

The gene calls are TRBV18 and TRBJ1-2; TRBD1 aligns across 10 bases. Trimming removed 3 bases from V and 5 bases from J; junction bases left unmatched: 12. Germline V lookup: CDR1 KGHSH, CDR2 LQKENI. The CDR3 length is 17 residues. CDR3 bases: TGTGCCAGCTCACCCGCTCCCTGGGACAGGGGAAGGTATGGCTACACCTTC. Its protein product is CASSPAPWDRGRYGYTF.

This clonotype occurred a few times. The gene calls are TRBV24-1 and TRBJ2-7, with D unclear. The CDR3 has 12 amino acids. Germline-derived CDR1 and CDR2 are KGHDR and SFDVKD. V lost 2 bases to trimming and J lost 5 bases, with 6 bases between them. This CDR3 is CATSDYRDEQYF. The CDR3 nucleotides read TGTGCCACCAGTGATTATCGGGACGAGCAGTACTTC.

The V call is TRBV29-1, the J call TRBJ2-6, with 8 bases fitting TRBD1. The germline gives CDR1 SQVTM, CDR2 ANQGSEA. Losses at the gene ends were 6 bases for V and 4 bases for J; bases not matched to a gene: 5. CDR3 length: 14 residues. DNA for the CDR3: TGCAGCGTAGCGACAGGGGCAGGGGCCAACGTCCTGACTTTC. As protein: CSVATGAGANVLTF.

This clonotype appeared a single time. V usage is TRBV11-2 and J usage is TRBJ1-3, with 8 bases that match TRBD1. Trimming removed 5 bases from V and 2 bases from J; junction bases left unmatched: 2. This CDR3 spans 14 amino acids. CDR1 is SGHAT and CDR2 is FQNNGV in the germline V gene. CDR3 DNA sequence: TGTGCCAGCAGCCAGACAGGGGCTGGAAACACCATATATTTT. Translation gives CASSQTGAGNTIYF. The entire variable domain, with the rest obtained from reference TRBV11-2 and TRBJ1-3, is as follows: EAGVAQSPRYKIIEKRQSVAFWCNPISGHATLYWYQQILGQGPKLLIQFQNNGVVDDSQLPKDRFSAERLKGVDSTLKIQPAKLEDSAVYLCASSQTGAGNTIYFGEGSWLTVV.

The chain combines TRBV7-6 with TRBJ2-5; perhaps TRBD1 as D (5 bases). The germline V gene has CDR1 SGHVS and CDR2 FNYEAQ. This CDR3 contains 14 residues. Trimming removed 4 bases from V and 2 bases from J, with 11 bases in between. The CDR3 protein is CASSSRQFQETQYF. The CDR3 bases are TGTGCCAGCAGCTCTAGACAGTTTCAAGAGACCCAGTACTTC.

The V call is TRBV20-1, the J call TRBJ2-5, with 9 bases fitting TRBD2. V trimming: 7 bases; J trimming: 4 bases; junction bases outside the gene matches: 4. This CDR3 is built from 12 residues. The germline CDR1 and CDR2 sequences are DFQATT and SNEGSKA (reference sequence). The CDR3 loop reads CSGAGGGETQYF. The CDR3 DNA is TGCAGTGGGGCGGGAGGGGGAGAGACCCAGTACTTC.

The sample holds many counts of this clonotype. This chain uses TRBV29-1 with TRBJ2-1; TRBD2 is a possible D gene (6 bases). With 3 bases removed from V and 9 bases from J, the gap between germline ends came to 18 bases. The CDR3 length is 14 residues. Looked up from germline, CDR1 is SQVTM and CDR2 is ANQGSEA. CDR3 loop: CSVDPKLAKGEQFF. CDR3 DNA sequence: TGCAGCGTTGATCCTAAACTAGCCAAGGGTGAGCAGTTCTTC.

This clonotype occurred a few times. The CDR3: CASSVASEQFF. CDR3 in DNA: TGTGCCAGCAGTGTGGCGAGTGAGCAGTTCTTC. V gene TRBV25-1 combines with J gene TRBJ2-1, with no clear D. Looked up from germline, CDR1 is MGHDK and CDR2 is SYGVNS. Between the trimmed V and J ends, which lost 4 bases and 9 bases, there was a span of 7 bases. CDR3 length: 11 amino acids.

The chain links TRBV20-1 to TRBJ1-2; the match to TRBD1 covers 7 bases. CDR1 DFQATT and CDR2 SNEGSKA come from the germline V gene (reference sequence). Trimming at V came to 3 bases and at J to 3 bases, leaving 7 bases not matched to a gene. The CDR3 totals 14 residues. In nucleotides, the CDR3 is TGCAGTGCTAGTCCTGGACAGGAGCACTATGGCTACACCTTC. Translated, it gives CSASPGQEHYGYTF.

About this clonotype: Compared with germline, one end of the junction differs, possibly owing to a read error. This chain joins TRBV10-3 and TRBJ2-1; 12 bases agree with TRBD2. CDR1 ENHRY and CDR2 SYGVKD come from the germline V gene. CDR3 length: 15 amino acids. The chain's CDR3 is CVISPTSGRSLEQFF. The CDR3 DNA follows: TGTGTCATCAGCCCGACTAGCGGGAGAAGTCTTGAGCAGTTCTTC.

This clonotype has just a few counts. This chain connects TRBV5-1 to TRBJ2-7, with D perhaps TRBD2 (6 bases). This CDR3 has 13 residues. Trimming took 4 bases from V and 4 from J, leaving 12 bases between them. The germline gives CDR1 SGHRS, CDR2 YFSETQ. As DNA, the CDR3 is TGCGCCAGCAGCGGCGGGACTCTTTACGAGCAGTACTTC. This sequence encodes CASSGGTLYEQYF.